This T cell receptor beta chain stems from a study of T-cell memory formation after mild COVID-19. For the study at large: Across donors, TCR clusters were largely donor specific.

This clonotype has a handful of counts. Its antigen remains unidentified. Study-wide results and caveats: Whereas later expanders leaned CD4+, clones contracting day 15 to 85 showed a balanced CD4/CD8 makeup. Still unconfirmed is whether the second-wave clones peaking on day 37 recognized SARS-CoV-2.

MiXCR was run by TCRdb on the 5' RACE reads, yielding one entry per CDR3 protein. This sample has about 40,000 distinct CDR3 sequences, with 6.1% found just once. Trimming removed 6 bases from V and 8 bases from J; junction bases left unmatched: 7. Germline CDR1 and CDR2: DFQATT and SNEGSKA (reference sequence). This CDR3 spans 15 amino acids. The rearrangement joins TRBV20-1 to TRBJ2-1, with TRBD2 matching 16 bases. The specimen was PBMCs or a T cell subset sorted from them (not recorded which). The TCR originated in an adult who had mild COVID-19 (a few samples of this study predate the infection). Cell type and time point are not known. The DNA for the CDR3 is TGCAGTGCGAGGGCCGGGACTAGCGGGAGGGATGAGCAGTTCTTC. It encodes CSARAGTSGRDEQFF.